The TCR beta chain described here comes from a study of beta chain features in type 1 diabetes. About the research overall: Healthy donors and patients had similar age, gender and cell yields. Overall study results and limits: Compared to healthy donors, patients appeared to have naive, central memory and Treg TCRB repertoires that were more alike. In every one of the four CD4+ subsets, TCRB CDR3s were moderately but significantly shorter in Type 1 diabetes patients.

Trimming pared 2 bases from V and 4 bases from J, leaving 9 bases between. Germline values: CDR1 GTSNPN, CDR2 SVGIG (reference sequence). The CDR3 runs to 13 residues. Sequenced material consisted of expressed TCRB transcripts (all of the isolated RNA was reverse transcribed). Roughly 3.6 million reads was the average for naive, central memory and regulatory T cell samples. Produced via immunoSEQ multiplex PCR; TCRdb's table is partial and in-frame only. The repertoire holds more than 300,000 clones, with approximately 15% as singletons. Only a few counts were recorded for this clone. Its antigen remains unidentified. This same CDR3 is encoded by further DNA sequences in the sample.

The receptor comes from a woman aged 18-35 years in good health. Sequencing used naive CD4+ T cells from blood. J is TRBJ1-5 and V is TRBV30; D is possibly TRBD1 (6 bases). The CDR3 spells CAWSSQGNQPQHF. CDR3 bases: TGTGCCTGGAGTAGTCAGGGGAATCAGCCCCAGCATTTT.